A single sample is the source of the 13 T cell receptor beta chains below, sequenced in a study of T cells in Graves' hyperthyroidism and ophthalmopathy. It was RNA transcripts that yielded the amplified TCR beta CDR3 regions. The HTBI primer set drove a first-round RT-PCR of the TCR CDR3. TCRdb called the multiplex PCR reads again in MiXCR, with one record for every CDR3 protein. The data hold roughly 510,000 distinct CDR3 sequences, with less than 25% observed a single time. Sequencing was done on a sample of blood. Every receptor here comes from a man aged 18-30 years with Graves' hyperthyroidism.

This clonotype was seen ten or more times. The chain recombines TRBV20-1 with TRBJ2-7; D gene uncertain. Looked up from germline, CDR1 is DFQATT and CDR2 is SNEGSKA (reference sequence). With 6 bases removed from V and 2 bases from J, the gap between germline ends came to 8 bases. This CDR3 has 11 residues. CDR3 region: CSARTPYEQYF. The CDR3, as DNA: TGCAGTGCGAGGACCCCCTACGAGCAGTACTTC.

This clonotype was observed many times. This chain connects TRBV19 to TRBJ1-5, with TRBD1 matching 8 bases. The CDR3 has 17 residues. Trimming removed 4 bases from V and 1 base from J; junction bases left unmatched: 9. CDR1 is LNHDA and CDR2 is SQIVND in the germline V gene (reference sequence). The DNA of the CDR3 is TGTGCCAGTAGTACTACTGGACAGGGTGGGAGCAATCAGCCCCAGCATTTT. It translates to CASSTTGQGGSNQPQHF. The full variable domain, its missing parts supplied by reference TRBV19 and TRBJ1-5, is DGGITQSPKYLFRKEGQNVTLSCEQNLNHDAMYWYRQDPGQGLRLIYYSQIVNDFQKGDIAEGYSVSREKKESFPLTVTSAQKNPTAFYLCASSTTGQGGSNQPQHFGDGTRLSIL.

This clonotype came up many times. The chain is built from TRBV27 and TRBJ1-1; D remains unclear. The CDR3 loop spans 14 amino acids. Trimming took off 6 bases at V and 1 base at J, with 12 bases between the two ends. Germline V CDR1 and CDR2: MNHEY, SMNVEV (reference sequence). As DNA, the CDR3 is TGTGCCAGCAGCTCCGGTCTTGGGAACACTGAAGCTTTCTTT. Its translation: CASSSGLGNTEAFF.

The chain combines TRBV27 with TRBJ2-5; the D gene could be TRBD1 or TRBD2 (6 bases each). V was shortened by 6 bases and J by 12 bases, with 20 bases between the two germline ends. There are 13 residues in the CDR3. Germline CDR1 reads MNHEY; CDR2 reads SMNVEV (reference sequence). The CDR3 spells CASRRGAGSPKYF. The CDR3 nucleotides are TGTGCCAGCAGGAGGGGGGCAGGGAGCCCCAAGTACTTC.

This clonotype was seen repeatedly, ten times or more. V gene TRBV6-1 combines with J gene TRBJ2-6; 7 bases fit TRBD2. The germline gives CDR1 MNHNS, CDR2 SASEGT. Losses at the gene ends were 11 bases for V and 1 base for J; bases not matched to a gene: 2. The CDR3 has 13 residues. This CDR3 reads CAGRGSGANVLTF. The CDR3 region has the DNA TGTGCCGGGAGGGGATCTGGGGCCAACGTCCTGACTTTC.

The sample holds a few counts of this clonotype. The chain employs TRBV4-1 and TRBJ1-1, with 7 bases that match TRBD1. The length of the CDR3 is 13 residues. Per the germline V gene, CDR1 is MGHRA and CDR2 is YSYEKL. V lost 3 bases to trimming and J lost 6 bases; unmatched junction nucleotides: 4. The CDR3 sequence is CASSQGRGPEAFF. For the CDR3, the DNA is TGCGCCAGCAGCCAGGGAAGGGGGCCTGAAGCTTTCTTT.

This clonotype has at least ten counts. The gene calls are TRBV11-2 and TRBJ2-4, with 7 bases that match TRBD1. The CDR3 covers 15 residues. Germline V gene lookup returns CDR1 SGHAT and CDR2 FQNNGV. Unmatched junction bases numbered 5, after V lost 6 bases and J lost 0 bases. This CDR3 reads CASSLTGEAKNIQYF. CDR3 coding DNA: TGTGCCAGCAGTTTAACAGGGGAAGCCAAAAACATTCAGTACTTC.

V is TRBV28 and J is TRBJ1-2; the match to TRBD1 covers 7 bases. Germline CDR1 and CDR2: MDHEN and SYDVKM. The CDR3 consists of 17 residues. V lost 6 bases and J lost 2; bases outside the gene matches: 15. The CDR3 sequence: CASRPGGGGGQNYGYTF. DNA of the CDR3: TGTGCCAGCAGACCGGGTGGAGGGGGCGGCCAGAACTATGGCTACACCTTC.

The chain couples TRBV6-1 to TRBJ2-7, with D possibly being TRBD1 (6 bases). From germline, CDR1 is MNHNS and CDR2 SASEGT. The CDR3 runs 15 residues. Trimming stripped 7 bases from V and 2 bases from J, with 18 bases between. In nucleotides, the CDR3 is TGTGCCAGCAACCGGGACATTCCCTCGGCCTACGAGCAGTACTTC. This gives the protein CASNRDIPSAYEQYF.

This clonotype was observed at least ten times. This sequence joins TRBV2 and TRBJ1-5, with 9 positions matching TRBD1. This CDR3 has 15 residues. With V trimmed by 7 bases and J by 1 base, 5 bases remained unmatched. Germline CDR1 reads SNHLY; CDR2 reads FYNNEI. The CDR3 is CASTMGQGSNQPQHF. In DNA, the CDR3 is TGTGCCAGCACTATGGGACAGGGAAGCAATCAGCCCCAGCATTTT.

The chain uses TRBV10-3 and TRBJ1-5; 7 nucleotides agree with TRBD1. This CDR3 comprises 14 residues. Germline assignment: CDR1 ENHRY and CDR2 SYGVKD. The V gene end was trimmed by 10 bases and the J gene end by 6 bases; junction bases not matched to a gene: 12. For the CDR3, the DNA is TGTGCCACCAAGGGATACGGGGACAGTCAGCCCCAGCATTTT. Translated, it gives CATKGYGDSQPQHF.

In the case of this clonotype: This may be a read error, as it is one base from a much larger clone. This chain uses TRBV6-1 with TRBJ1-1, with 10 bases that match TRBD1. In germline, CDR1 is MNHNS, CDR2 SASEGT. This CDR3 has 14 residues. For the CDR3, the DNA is TGTGCCAGCAGTGGACCGACAGGGGGCTCTGAAGCTTGCTTT. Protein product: CASSGPTGGSEACF.

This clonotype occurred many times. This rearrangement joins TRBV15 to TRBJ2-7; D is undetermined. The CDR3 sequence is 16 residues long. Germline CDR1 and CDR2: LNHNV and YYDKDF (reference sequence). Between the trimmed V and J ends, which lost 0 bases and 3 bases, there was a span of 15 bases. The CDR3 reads CATSRDHQRLDYEQYF. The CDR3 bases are TGTGCCACCAGCAGAGATCATCAGCGATTAGACTACGAGCAGTACTTC.